Sequencing of this T cell receptor (beta chain) was carried out in a study of CD8 T cells in ankylosing spondylitis. General observations from the study: One TCR beta motif, made up of roughly eight highly homologous variants, appeared characteristic of ankylosing spondylitis blood.

The CDR3 runs to 15 residues. The V gene end was trimmed by 6 bases and the J gene end by 5 bases; junction bases not matched to a gene: 7. CDR1 and CDR2 (germline): SEHNR, FQNEAQ (reference sequence). Making the TCR beta libraries involved quantitative 5'-RACE with molecular barcodes. One entry per CDR3 protein results from TCRdb running MiXCR on the 5' RACE reads. The data show hundreds of thousands of distinct CDR3 sequences, roughly 26% seen once. The table lists this clonotype with a few counts. Its antigen is unidentified. The chain couples TRBV7-9 to TRBJ2-3; 11 nucleotides line up with TRBD1. Sample: blood, either unsorted or a sorted T cell fraction (not recorded which). The clonotype comes from a male donor with ankylosing spondylitis. This CDR3 is CASSGDRGIRDTQYF. The DNA for the CDR3 is TGTGCCAGCAGTGGGGACAGGGGGATACGAGATACGCAGTATTTT. The whole variable domain, filled in from reference TRBV7-9 and TRBJ2-3, reads DTGVSQNPRHKITKRGQNVTFRCDPISEHNRLYWYRQTLGQGPEFLTYFQNEAQLEKSRLLSDRFSAERPKGSFSTLEIQRTEQGDSAMYLCASSGDRGIRDTQYFGPGTRLTVL.